This T cell receptor beta chain was recorded in a study of blood T cell repertoires in COVID-19 (TCRdb year 2020). With respect to the entire study: Samples covering the acute and convalescent phases of COVID-19 were provided by collaborators in the United States, Italy and Spain. The material from the prospective study consisted of cDNA or gDNA derived from T cells, B-cell-depleted T cells, or PBMCs. The repertoires were made available in a free public database intended to serve as a resource for research on the immune response to SARS-CoV-2. Where available, HLA class I and class II types were obtained from metadata supplied by the sample provider rather than from assay-based typing. The samples were drawn from two sources: the first 160 participants of the ongoing ImmuneRACE study, and 950 to 1,500 subjects contributed by 6 global collaborators. Subjects who had been exposed to COVID-19, were actively infected with it, or had recovered from it provided the deeply sampled blood TCRbeta repertoires that made up the dataset. The sample metadata nearly always contained a de-identified subject ID, COVID-19 status, age in years and sex. Results and caveats for the whole study, not just this receptor: The amount of clinical and demographic metadata varied by source and participant and was provided uncurated.

TCRbeta CDR3 regions were amplified from genomic DNA using the immunoSEQ Assay, a bias-controlled multiplex PCR. The authors' analysis ran thus. The number of nucleated cells in each sample was estimated from the amplification of reference gene primers within the assay. To quantify the absolute abundance of each unique TCRbeta CDR3 rearrangement, sequence reads were collapsed and filtered. Productive Simpson clonality was computed per sample as the square root of Simpson's diversity index over productive rearrangements. TCRdb took this table from immuneACCESS and kept in-frame rearrangements with V and J called. Such tables lack part of the clones; where checked against another copy, unresolved V genes explain under half of the gap, and the rest is unexplained. The D gene and trimming were derived from the DNA, and the V and J assignments and clone size from that table. The sample table lists 110,000 to 150,000 clones, roughly 83% of them with a count of one. The ten most abundant clones make up about 3% of the sample.

Turning to this clone: Its antigen has not been determined. The input lacks base qualities; no much larger clone sits a single base away.

The collaborating institutions used their own protocols to collect whole blood in K2EDTA tubes. For TCRbeta analysis, collaborators shipped samples in one of three forms: frozen whole blood, isolated PBMCs, or DNA extracted from either of those sample types. Measured from the cysteine to the phenylalanine, the CDR3 is 13 residues long. The entry retains the CDR3 DNA only, 39 bases that are in frame from base 1. V sheds 5 bases and J sheds 10 bases, leaving 15 bases between their ends. CDR1 and CDR2 (SGHTA, FQGNSA) derive from the germline V gene. The receptor was derived from a woman of 80 years or more with acute or convalescent COVID-19. The sample consisted of peripheral blood. This receptor chain uses TRBV7-2 and TRBJ2-4, with TRBD2 perhaps the D gene, on 5 matching bases. In nucleotides, the sequence is TGTGCCAGCAGCCCCCCAGGAGGCGAAATTCAGTACTTC. This yields the protein CASSPPGGEIQYF.